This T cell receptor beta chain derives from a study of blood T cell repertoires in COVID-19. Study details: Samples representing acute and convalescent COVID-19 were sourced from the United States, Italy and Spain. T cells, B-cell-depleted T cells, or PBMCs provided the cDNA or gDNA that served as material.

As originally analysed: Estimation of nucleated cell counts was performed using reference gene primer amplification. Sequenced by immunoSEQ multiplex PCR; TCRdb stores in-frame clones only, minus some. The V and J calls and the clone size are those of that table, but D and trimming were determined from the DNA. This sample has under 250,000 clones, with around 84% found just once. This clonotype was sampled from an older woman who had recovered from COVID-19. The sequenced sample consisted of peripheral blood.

CDR3 region: CASSQDPGDTDTQYF. The CDR3 bases are TGCGCCAGCAGCCAAGATCCGGGGGACACAGATACGCAGTATTTT. This chain connects TRBV4-1 to TRBJ2-3; D might be TRBD2 (6 bases). Germline V gene data show CDR1 as MGHRA and CDR2 as YSYEKL. V was clipped by 0 bases and J by 2 bases, with 9 bases between them. The CDR3 runs to 15 residues.